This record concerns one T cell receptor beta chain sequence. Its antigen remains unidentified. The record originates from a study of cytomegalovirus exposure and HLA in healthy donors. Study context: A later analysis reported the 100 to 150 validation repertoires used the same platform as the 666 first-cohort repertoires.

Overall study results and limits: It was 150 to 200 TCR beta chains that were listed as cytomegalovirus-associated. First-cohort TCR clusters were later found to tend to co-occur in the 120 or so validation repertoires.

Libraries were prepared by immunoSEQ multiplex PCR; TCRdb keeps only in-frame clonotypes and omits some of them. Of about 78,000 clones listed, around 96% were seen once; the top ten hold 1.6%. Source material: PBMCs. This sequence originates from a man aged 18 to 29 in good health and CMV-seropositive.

The CDR3 DNA follows: TGTGCCAGCAGCGTAGGACGAATTACGACAGGTTCGAACACCGGGGAGCTGTTTTTT. This gives the protein CASSVGRITTGSNTGELFF. V gene TRBV9 combines with J gene TRBJ2-2; a weak D match, TRBD1 (6 bases). This CDR3 comprises 19 residues. V lost 0 bases to trimming and J lost 0 bases, with 18 bases between them. The V gene's germline CDR1 is SGDLS and CDR2 YYNGEE.